These 18 T cell receptor beta chains share one sample of origin, sequenced in a study of cytomegalovirus exposure and HLA in healthy donors. The PCR had 60 Vbeta and 13 Jbeta primers. The data were produced by immunoSEQ multiplex PCR, yet TCRdb's version contains in-frame clones alone and is incomplete. The table has approximately 170,000 clones, roughly four fifths seen once. Sample: PBMCs. The receptors were gathered from a middle-aged man in good health and CMV-seronegative.

This clone was seen more than once but under ten times. V and J are TRBV2 and TRBJ2-7; 7 positions match TRBD1. The CDR3 contains 15 residues. J lost 5 bases, V lost 2 bases, and 9 bases had no gene match. Germline lookup yields CDR1 SNHLY and CDR2 FYNNEI. CDR3 DNA sequence: TGTGCCAGCAGTGAAATGGGGGACAGAGGCCACGAGCAGTACTTC. Residues: CASSEMGDRGHEQYF.

This clone was picked up a small number of times. The chain combines TRBV28 with TRBJ1-1, with TRBD1 matching over 7 bases. In germline, CDR1 is MDHEN, CDR2 SYDVKM. The CDR3 is 12 amino acids. V gave up 3 bases and J gave up 10 bases; unmatched junction bases: 5. The CDR3 protein is CASSLIRQGAFF. For the CDR3, the DNA is TGTGCCAGCAGTTTGATTCGACAGGGAGCTTTCTTT.

The chain carries TRBV19 and TRBJ1-2; weak D call: TRBD1 (5 bases). Trimming removed 9 bases from V and 4 bases from J, with 9 bases in between. Germline V lookup: CDR1 LNHDA, CDR2 SQIVND (reference sequence). CDR3 length: 11 residues. DNA for the CDR3: TGTGCCAGCGGACACTTCTATGGCTACACCTTC. It translates to CASGHFYGYTF.

J is TRBJ2-6 and V is TRBV7-2, with D possibly matching TRBD2 (5 bases). CDR3 length: 16 amino acids. V lost 5 bases and J 6 bases, leaving 17 bases between the germline ends. Per germline, CDR1 SGHTA and CDR2 FQGNSA. The CDR3 protein is CASSQDSSRVANVLTF. DNA of the CDR3: TGTGCCAGCAGCCAGGACTCCTCTCGGGTGGCCAACGTCCTGACTTTC.

The J gene is TRBJ1-2, the V gene TRBV7-2, with D tentatively TRBD1 (5 bases). Trimming left V 10 bases short and J 0 bases short, with 12 bases between. CDR3 length: 13 residues. The V gene's germline CDR1 is SGHTA and CDR2 FQGNSA. The CDR3 region is CATAGGANYGYTF. Written as DNA, the CDR3 is TGTGCCACTGCGGGGGGGGCTAACTATGGCTACACCTTC.

The V gene is TRBV18, the J gene TRBJ2-3; 12 bases are shared with TRBD1. Looked up from germline, CDR1 is KGHSH and CDR2 is LQKENI. The CDR3 consists of 17 residues. V shed 1 base, J shed 6 bases, and the junction held 8 bases outside the gene matches. CDR3 amino acids: CASSPLGQGAQRDTQYF. The CDR3 nucleotides read TGTGCCAGCTCACCACTGGGACAGGGGGCGCAAAGGGATACGCAGTATTTT.

This chain joins TRBV19 and TRBJ2-6; 9 positions agree with TRBD1. V dropped 3 bases and J dropped 2; count of bases not matched to a gene: 17. Germline assignment: CDR1 LNHDA and CDR2 SQIVND (reference sequence). The CDR3 covers 21 residues. The CDR3 DNA reads TGTGCCAGTAGTATTAGTCGGGGGACAGGGAAGGGCTCGGCTGGGGCCAACGTCCTGACTTTC. Amino acids: CASSISRGTGKGSAGANVLTF.

This rearrangement joins TRBV29-1 to TRBJ2-1; the D gene is possibly TRBD2 (5 bases). CDR3 length equals 13 residues. Trimming left V 7 bases short and J 2 bases short, with 12 bases between. Germline V gene data show CDR1 as SQVTM and CDR2 as ANQGSEA. The DNA of the CDR3 is TGCAGCGACCTCAGCGGCACCTACAATGAGCAGTTCTTC. This sequence encodes CSDLSGTYNEQFF.

The genes are TRBV27 and TRBJ1-1; weak D call: TRBD1 (5 bases). Trimming took 4 bases from V and 8 from J, leaving 11 bases between them. In germline, CDR1 is MNHEY, CDR2 SMNVEV (reference sequence). The CDR3 totals 12 residues. The DNA for the CDR3 is TGTGCCAGCAGTTCGCCGGGGGAGGAAGCTTTCTTT. Residues: CASSSPGEEAFF.

This clone was recorded only once. This sequence joins TRBV18 and TRBJ1-2, with D unclear. CDR1 and CDR2 (germline): KGHSH, LQKENI. The ends were cut back, 5 bases at V and 3 bases at J, with 16 bases in the middle. The CDR3 loop spans 15 amino acids. CDR3 residues: CASSATGFSDYGYTF. Here the CDR3 DNA reads TGTGCCAGCTCAGCAACCGGGTTTTCAGACTATGGCTACACCTTC.

The chain is built from TRBV6-5 and TRBJ2-5; TRBD1 agrees at 9 bases. This CDR3 has 14 amino acids. The trim removed 6 bases at V and 5 bases at J, leaving 7 bases unmatched. Germline V gives CDR1 MNHEY, CDR2 SVGAGI. The CDR3: CASSSTGGSETQYF. The CDR3 DNA follows: TGTGCCAGCAGCTCCACAGGGGGCTCGGAGACCCAGTACTTC.

The chain combines TRBV27 with TRBJ1-1; D unresolved. This CDR3 has 10 residues. Deletions cut 7 bases from V and 4 bases from J, with 4 bases between. Germline assignment: CDR1 MNHEY and CDR2 SMNVEV (reference sequence). In nucleotides, the CDR3 is TGTGCCAGCACCTCCACTGAAGCTTTCTTT. It specifies CASTSTEAFF.

The chain links TRBV6-6 to TRBJ1-2; a possible D gene is TRBD1 (6 bases). The CDR3 has 11 residues. V was pared by 7 bases and J by 8 bases, with 11 bases between. Looked up from germline, CDR1 is MNHNY and CDR2 is SVGAGI (reference sequence). As DNA, the CDR3 is TGTGCCAGCACACAGGGCGACGGCTACACCTTC. Translated: CASTQGDGYTF.

The chain carries TRBV5-6 and TRBJ2-7; TRBD2 matches at 13 bases. CDR1 is SGHDT, CDR2 YYEEEE, per germline. V shed 3 bases and J 4 bases; nucleotides not matched to a gene: 4. CDR3 length: 15 amino acids. The CDR3 nucleotides are TGTGCCAGCAGCTCGGGGACTAGCGGGACTTACGAGCAGTACTTC. It codes for CASSSGTSGTYEQYF.

The V and J genes are TRBV27 and TRBJ1-5, with D uncertain. CDR1 and CDR2 from the germline V gene are MNHEY and SMNVEV (reference sequence). V gave up 3 bases and J gave up 0 bases, with 9 bases separating them. This CDR3 is 15 amino acids long. The CDR3 here is CASSFRRDSNQPQHF. DNA for the CDR3: TGTGCCAGCAGTTTTCGCCGGGATAGCAATCAGCCCCAGCATTTT.

The chain has TRBV10-3 and TRBJ2-1; weak D call: TRBD2 (7 bases). In germline, CDR1 is ENHRY, CDR2 SYGVKD. Trimming took off 2 bases at V and 2 bases at J, with 19 bases between the two ends. The CDR3 is 18 residues long. In nucleotides, the CDR3 is TGTGCCATCAGTGAGCCTCCCGATGAGCGGGACACCTACAATGAGCAGTTCTTC. Amino acid sequence: CAISEPPDERDTYNEQFF.

Here the CDR3 reads CSVDRGQNTGELFF. Written as DNA, the CDR3 is TGCAGCGTTGACAGGGGGCAGAACACCGGGGAGCTGTTTTTT. V is TRBV29-1 and J is TRBJ2-2, with TRBD1 identical over 8 bases. CDR3 size: 14 residues. Trimming removed 3 bases from V and 1 base from J; junction bases left unmatched: 1. Looked up from germline, CDR1 is SQVTM and CDR2 is ANQGSEA.

The gene calls are TRBV5-4 and TRBJ2-1; D possibly corresponds to TRBD2 (5 bases). Trimming took 3 bases from V and 2 from J, leaving 18 bases between them. This CDR3 is 17 amino acids long. Germline V gene lookup returns CDR1 SGHNT and CDR2 YYREEE (reference sequence). CDR3 nucleotide sequence: TGTGCCAGCAGCTGGGTAGCCCGTGGGAGTACCTACAATGAGCAGTTCTTC. Its translation: CASSWVARGSTYNEQFF.